A selection of T cell receptor beta chains follows, all from one sample in a study of cytomegalovirus exposure and HLA in healthy donors. TCRdb's copy holds only in-frame clones and misses some; the assay was immunoSEQ multiplex PCR. Altogether roughly 200,000 clones are present, around four fifths being singletons, with the ten largest covering 1.5% to 2%. The sample comprised PBMCs. These receptors were taken from a man in his forties or fifties in good health and CMV-seropositive. The CDR3 runs from the conserved cysteine through the conserved F or W. The D gene is left open where the match is weak. Clone size appears in some rows only: once, few, many, or a class for an expanded clone.

>NA|TRBJ2-3|NA|TRBV5-1
CASSPDRFPTDTQYF
TGCGCCAGCAGCCCGGACAGATTCCCCACAGATACGCAGTATTTT
>NA|TRBJ1-6|TRBD1|TRBV7-9
CASSFTTGNGPLHF
TGTGCCAGCAGCTTCACGACAGGGAATGGGCCCCTCCACTTT
>NA|TRBJ2-3|TRBD2|TRBV11-2
CASSLFPSGGTDTQYF
TGTGCCAGCAGCTTGTTTCCTAGCGGGGGAACAGATACGCAGTATTTT
>NA|TRBJ2-1|TRBD2|TRBV5-1
CASSFWTSGRVNSSYNEQFF
TGCGCCAGCAGCTTTTGGACTAGCGGGAGGGTAAATAGCTCCTACAATGAGCAGTTCTTC
>NA|TRBJ2-7|NA|TRBV29-1
CSVEAQGTYEQYF
TGCAGCGTTGAAGCGCAGGGAACCTACGAGCAGTACTTC
>NA|TRBJ2-1|NA|TRBV9
CASSPDSPTYNEQFF
TGTGCCAGCAGCCCCGACAGTCCAACCTACAATGAGCAGTTCTTC
>NA|TRBJ1-2|NA|TRBV30
CAWMGGGYTF
TGTGCCTGGATGGGGGGGGGCTACACCTTC
>few|TRBJ2-5|TRBD2|TRBV19
CASKSAGVETQYF
TGTGCCAGTAAGTCGGCGGGAGTGGAGACCCAGTACTTC
>NA|TRBJ2-7|NA|TRBV6-5
CASSYSGGSGHEQYF
TGTGCCAGCAGTTACTCGGGGGGTTCGGGCCACGAGCAGTACTTC
>once|TRBJ2-1|NA|TRBV7-6
CASSLDREGDEQFF
TGTGCCAGCAGCTTAGACAGGGAAGGCGATGAGCAGTTCTTC
>once|TRBJ1-4|NA|TRBV7-9
CASSRKEAATNEKLFF
TGTGCCAGCAGCCGCAAAGAGGCAGCAACTAATGAAAAACTGTTTTTT
>once|TRBJ2-7|NA|TRBV5-6
CASSSGHSAEQYF
TGTGCCAGCAGCTCTGGACATTCGGCCGAGCAGTACTTC
>NA|TRBJ2-7|TRBD2|TRBV18
CASSPRGTNYEQYF
TGTGCCAGCTCACCCCGTGGGACTAACTACGAGCAGTACTTC
>NA|TRBJ1-6|NA|TRBV6-4
CASSVDYNSPLHF
TGTGCCAGCAGTGTCGACTACAATTCACCCCTCCACTTT
>NA|TRBJ2-5|TRBD2|TRBV5-1
CASSFSGRVEETQYF
TGCGCCAGCAGCTTTAGCGGGAGGGTTGAAGAGACCCAGTACTTC
>NA|TRBJ2-7|NA|TRBV6-5
CASSYGSFGTPHEQYF
TGTGCCAGCAGTTACGGGTCGTTTGGGACACCCCACGAGCAGTACTTC
>NA|TRBJ1-4|TRBD1|TRBV19
CASSRDRVREKLFF
TGTGCCAGTAGTAGGGACAGGGTGAGGGAAAAACTGTTTTTT
>once|TRBJ2-7|TRBD1|TRBV14
CASRGQGAFSYEQYF
TGTGCCAGCAGGGGACAGGGGGCCTTCTCCTACGAGCAGTACTTC
>NA|TRBJ2-1|TRBD2|TRBV6-4
CASSQSAGGSYNEQFF
TGTGCCAGCAGCCAATCCGCGGGGGGTTCCTACAATGAGCAGTTCTTC
>NA|TRBJ2-3|NA|TRBV29-1
CSASVSSTDTQYF
TGCAGCGCTAGCGTCTCTAGCACAGATACGCAGTATTTT
>NA|TRBJ1-5|TRBD1|TRBV7-2
CASSKETGVVQPQHF
TGTGCCAGCAGCAAGGAGACAGGGGTTGTTCAGCCCCAGCATTTT
>NA|TRBJ2-5|TRBD2|TRBV9
CASSVRGERGGEQETQYF
TGTGCCAGCAGCGTGAGAGGCGAGCGGGGGGGGGAACAAGAGACCCAGTACTTC
>NA|TRBJ2-1|TRBD2|TRBV29-1
CSVVPSGRTNEQFF
TGCAGCGTTGTCCCCAGCGGGAGAACCAATGAGCAGTTCTTC
>NA|TRBJ1-1|NA|TRBV19
CASSIDLSRGSNTFF
TGTGCCAGTAGTATAGATTTGAGCAGGGGAAGTAACACTTTCTTT
>NA|TRBJ1-6|TRBD1|TRBV6-5
CASSRQGGSPLHF
TGTGCCAGCAGCCGACAGGGGGGTTCACCCCTCCACTTT
>NA|TRBJ2-1|TRBD2|TRBV7-8
CASSSRASGRPLSPHNEQFF
TGTGCCAGCAGCTCCCGGGCTAGCGGGAGGCCCCTGAGCCCGCACAATGAGCAGTTCTTC
>NA|TRBJ2-7|TRBD1|TRBV5-5
CASSESRTGHSYEQYF
TGTGCCAGCAGCGAAAGCCGGACAGGGCACTCCTACGAGCAGTACTTC
>NA|TRBJ1-1|TRBD1|TRBV5-4
CASSRDRGLSEAFF
TGTGCCAGCAGCCGGGACAGGGGGCTCTCTGAAGCTTTCTTT
>NA|TRBJ2-7|TRBD2|TRBV18
CASSPQFLAGIYEQYF
TGTGCCAGCTCACCTCAATTCTTAGCGGGAATCTACGAGCAGTACTTC
>NA|TRBJ1-2|TRBD1|TRBV10-2
CASSDVDRVYYGYTF
TGCGCCAGCAGTGATGTCGACAGGGTCTACTATGGCTACACCTTC
>NA|TRBJ1-5|TRBD1|TRBV6-6
CASTRTGAWGGQPQHF
TGTGCCAGCACGAGGACAGGCGCCTGGGGAGGTCAGCCCCAGCATTTT
>NA|TRBJ1-5|NA|TRBV28
CASSLLLRGSNQPQHF
TGTGCCAGCAGTCTTCTACTGAGAGGCAGCAATCAGCCCCAGCATTTT
>NA|TRBJ2-3|NA|TRBV10-2
CASSESAGPVGTDTQYF
TGCGCCAGCAGTGAAAGCGCGGGGCCAGTTGGGACAGATACGCAGTATTTT
>NA|TRBJ2-3|NA|TRBV6-6
CASSFSVRSTDTQYF
TGTGCCAGCAGTTTCTCGGTGAGGAGCACAGATACGCAGTATTTT
>once|TRBJ2-2|TRBD2|TRBV7-9
CASSLISGLTGELFF
TGTGCCAGCAGCTTGATTAGCGGGTTAACCGGGGAGCTGTTTTTT
>NA|TRBJ1-2|TRBD1|TRBV5-4
CASSWDRGFNYGYTF
TGTGCCAGCAGCTGGGACAGGGGTTTTAACTATGGCTACACCTTC
>once|TRBJ1-1|NA|TRBV6-5
CASSLTATLNTEAFF
TGTGCCAGCAGTTTAACCGCCACTTTGAACACTGAAGCTTTCTTT
>NA|TRBJ1-1|NA|TRBV5-4
CASSLGGGVGGYTEAFF
TGTGCCAGCAGCTTGGGTGGTGGGGTAGGAGGGTACACTGAAGCTTTCTTT
>NA|TRBJ2-2|TRBD2|TRBV4-2
CASSQDQGSGRLYTGELFF
TGTGCCAGCAGCCAAGATCAGGGGAGCGGGAGGTTGTACACCGGGGAGCTGTTTTTT
>NA|TRBJ2-3|TRBD1|TRBV7-9
CASSLGPQGSTDTQYF
TGTGCCAGCAGCTTAGGACCACAGGGGTCTACAGATACGCAGTATTTT
>few|TRBJ2-7|TRBD1|TRBV15
CATSRAGQGVEQYF
TGTGCCACCAGCAGAGCGGGACAGGGGGTCGAGCAGTACTTC
>few|TRBJ2-7|NA|TRBV14
CASSPGVPTGSYEQYF
TGTGCCAGCAGCCCCGGAGTCCCCACAGGGTCCTACGAGCAGTACTTC
>NA|TRBJ1-2|TRBD1|TRBV19
CASSIEGQGGGYTF
TGTGCCAGTAGTATAGAGGGACAGGGAGGAGGCTACACCTTC
>NA|TRBJ1-1|NA|TRBV27
CASSLTGLGGNTEAFF
TGTGCCAGCAGTTTGACAGGACTCGGAGGGAACACTGAAGCTTTCTTT
>NA|TRBJ2-5|NA|TRBV14
CASSRTKRVETQYF
TGTGCCAGCAGTCGGACTAAGCGGGTGGAGACCCAGTACTTC
>NA|TRBJ1-2|TRBD1|TRBV7-9
CSSSLSGRDRPPYGYTF
TGTTCCAGCAGCTTATCGGGCCGGGACAGACCGCCCTATGGCTACACCTTC
>NA|TRBJ1-2|NA|TRBV14
CASSQPDGGGYTF
TGTGCCAGCAGCCAACCGGACGGAGGAGGCTACACCTTC
>once|TRBJ2-7|TRBD2|TRBV6-5
CASSYFSGTSYEQYF
TGTGCCAGCAGTTACTTTAGCGGGACTTCCTACGAGCAGTACTTC
>NA|TRBJ1-1|TRBD1|TRBV6-6
CASSGDRTNTEAFF
TGTGCCAGCAGTGGGGACAGGACAAACACTGAAGCTTTCTTT
>NA|TRBJ1-1|NA|TRBV5-1
CASSSAGMNTEAFF
TGCGCCAGCAGCAGCGCGGGGATGAACACTGAAGCTTTCTTT
>NA|TRBJ2-2|TRBD1|TRBV28
CASSSTGQGDTGELFF
TGTGCCAGCAGTTCCACGGGACAGGGTGACACCGGGGAGCTGTTTTTT
>once|TRBJ1-1|TRBD1|TRBV6-1
CASTINRGRNTEAFF
TGTGCCAGCACTATAAACAGGGGGAGGAACACTGAAGCTTTCTTT
>NA|TRBJ2-3|TRBD2|TRBV5-1
CASSLSSGRSTDTQYF
TGCGCCAGCAGCCTCTCTAGCGGGCGTAGCACAGATACGCAGTATTTT
>NA|TRBJ2-1|NA|TRBV6-1
CASKGTSSYNEQFF
TGTGCCAGCAAAGGGACTTCCTCCTACAATGAGCAGTTCTTC
>NA|TRBJ1-4|TRBD1|TRBV6-1
CASNMDRSNEKLFF
TGTGCCAGCAATATGGACAGGTCAAATGAAAAACTGTTTTTT